The next 25 T cell receptor beta chains were all read from a single sample in a study of cytomegalovirus exposure and HLA in healthy donors. The PCR employed 60 Vbeta primers together with 13 Jbeta primers. The method was immunoSEQ multiplex PCR; TCRdb's version includes in-frame clones alone and lacks a portion of them. This table holds roughly 150,000 clones, roughly 80% found once. Specimen: PBMCs. These receptors originate from a male donor in good health and CMV-seropositive.

V gene TRBV14 combines with J gene TRBJ2-2; unclear D gene. CDR3 size: 14 residues. Germline V gene sequence: CDR1 SGHDN, CDR2 FVKESK. With 1 base removed from V and 5 bases from J, the gap between germline ends came to 8 bases. CDR3 sequence reads: CASSQVTPTGELFF. The CDR3 DNA reads as TGTGCCAGCAGCCAAGTTACACCGACCGGGGAGCTGTTTTTT.

The chain joins TRBV4-2 to TRBJ1-4; D ambiguous. This CDR3 spans 15 amino acids. Trimming shortened V by 0 bases and J by 0 bases, and 5 bases separated the two germline ends. The germline V gene has CDR1 LGHNA and CDR2 YNFKEQ. In nucleotides, the CDR3 is TGTGCCAGCAGCCAAGATCTAGCAACTAATGAAAAACTGTTTTTT. It is translated as CASSQDLATNEKLFF.

This clone was detected only a few times. This chain uses TRBV7-9 with TRBJ2-2; D is possibly TRBD1 (5 bases). CDR1 and CDR2 (germline): SEHNR, FQNEAQ (reference sequence). Trimming cost V 2 bases and J 4 bases, with 11 bases left between them. The CDR3 loop spans 15 amino acids. CDR3 residues: CASSLLGAPTGELFF. Here the CDR3 DNA reads TGTGCCAGCAGCTTATTAGGGGCTCCCACCGGGGAGCTGTTTTTT.

V gene TRBV5-6 combines with J gene TRBJ2-1; 9 bases map to TRBD2. Germline assignment: CDR1 SGHDT and CDR2 YYEEEE. The CDR3 sequence is 15 residues long. V lost 2 bases to trimming and J lost 4 bases; unmatched junction nucleotides: 4. The CDR3 is CASSFSGRHYNEQFF. In nucleotides, the CDR3 is TGTGCCAGCAGCTTTAGCGGGAGACATTACAATGAGCAGTTCTTC.

The CDR3: CASSLRGLSYNEQFF. The DNA for the CDR3 is TGTGCCAGCAGCCTAAGGGGACTTTCCTACAATGAGCAGTTCTTC. The chain recombines TRBV7-2 with TRBJ2-1; possible D gene TRBD2, 6 bases. V lost 5 bases and J 1 base, leaving 12 bases between the germline ends. This CDR3 spans 15 amino acids. Germline CDR1 is SGHTA and CDR2 is FQGNSA.

As DNA, the CDR3 is TGTGCCAGCAGCTTATACGGACAGGGCAAGAACACTGAAGCTTTCTTT. Protein: CASSLYGQGKNTEAFF. The J gene is TRBJ1-1, the V gene TRBV7-9, with 8 bases fitting TRBD1. The CDR3 length is 16 residues. The germline CDR1 and CDR2 sequences are SEHNR and FQNEAQ (reference sequence). J gave up 1 base and V 2 bases, and 6 bases lay outside the gene matches.

The J gene is TRBJ1-3, the V gene TRBV5-4; TRBD1 aligns across 10 bases. Germline CDR1 SGHNT, CDR2 YYREEE (reference sequence). The CDR3 is 18 amino acids. With V trimmed by 4 bases and J by 0 bases, 10 bases remained unmatched. The CDR3 region has the DNA TGTGCCAGCAGCAACCGGGACAGGGGCCGCTACTCTGGAAACACCATATATTTT. It yields the protein CASSNRDRGRYSGNTIYF.

This rearrangement joins TRBV10-1 to TRBJ2-5, with TRBD1 matching 10 bases. The CDR3 totals 22 residues. Germline V gene lookup returns CDR1 WNHNN and CDR2 SYGVQD (reference sequence). Losses at the gene ends were 3 bases for V and 1 base for J; bases not matched to a gene: 23. DNA of the CDR3: TGCGCCAGCAGTGATGGTGGGACAGGGGTGGCAATCTATGGGGGGGGCCAAGAGACCCAGTACTTC. Protein: CASSDGGTGVAIYGGGQETQYF.

To note about this clone: Relative to the germline gene, one junction end is altered; a read error may explain this. This chain connects TRBV27 to TRBJ2-4; TRBD2 matches at 8 bases. This CDR3 is 17 amino acids long. The germline CDR1 and CDR2 sequences are MNHEY and SMNVEV (reference sequence). CDR3 coding DNA: TGTGCCAGCCGGACCTATACTAGCGGCAAAGCCAAAAACAGTCAGTACTTC. Translation: CASRTYTSGKAKNSQYF.

Here the CDR3 DNA reads TGTGCCAGCAGTAAACAGGGGGCAACCGGGGAGCTGTTTTTT. Protein sequence: CASSKQGATGELFF. The chain joins TRBV6-5 to TRBJ2-2, with 9 bases matching TRBD1. J gave up 5 bases and V 5 bases, and 3 bases lay outside the gene matches. CDR1 and CDR2 (germline): MNHEY, SVGAGI. The CDR3 extends over 14 amino acids.

The CDR3: CASSTGTGSTDTQYF. The CDR3, as DNA: TGCGCCAGCAGCACAGGGACGGGTTCCACAGATACGCAGTATTTT. The chain couples TRBV5-1 to TRBJ2-3, with D tentatively TRBD1 (6 bases). There are 15 residues in the CDR3. Trimming pared 4 bases from V and 2 bases from J, leaving 14 bases between. Per germline, CDR1 SGHRS and CDR2 YFSETQ.

This clone has a single count. The V call is TRBV19, the J call TRBJ2-7; 10 nucleotides agree with TRBD1. Trimming at V came to 3 bases and at J to 4 bases, leaving 6 bases not matched to a gene. Germline assignment: CDR1 LNHDA and CDR2 SQIVND (reference sequence). The CDR3 is 15 residues long. The CDR3 sequence: CASSISTGGRYEQYF. CDR3 nucleotides: TGTGCCAGTAGTATTTCGACAGGGGGCAGGTACGAGCAGTACTTC.

This clone was seen once. V is TRBV29-1 and J is TRBJ2-2; 14 nucleotides align to TRBD2. The CDR3 covers 16 residues. Germline CDR1 and CDR2: SQVTM and ANQGSEA. Trimming cost V 4 bases and J 7 bases; bases outside gene matches: 8. The CDR3 sequence is CSVARLAGGPGGELFF. DNA of the CDR3: TGCAGCGTTGCACGACTAGCGGGAGGGCCGGGCGGGGAGCTGTTTTTT.

The genes are TRBV27 and TRBJ2-5; TRBD2 aligns across 7 bases. The CDR3 spans 15 residues. The V and J ends lost 1 base and 5 bases, in that order; junction bases with no gene match: 7. Germline V gene data show CDR1 as MNHEY and CDR2 as SMNVEV (reference sequence). The CDR3 loop is CASSLWGGIEETQYF. CDR3 DNA: TGTGCCAGCAGTTTATGGGGAGGGATCGAGGAGACCCAGTACTTC.

The chain combines TRBV6-6 with TRBJ2-2; D is perhaps TRBD2 (6 bases). Germline assignment: CDR1 MNHNY and CDR2 SVGAGI (reference sequence). The CDR3 has 15 amino acids. Trimming removed 7 bases from V and 1 base from J, with 13 bases in between. This CDR3 reads CASTLSGRNTGELFF. CDR3 bases: TGTGCCAGCACCCTTAGCGGAAGGAACACCGGGGAGCTGTTTTTT.

The chain recombines TRBV7-7 with TRBJ2-7, with 7 positions matching TRBD1. CDR1 is SSHAT, CDR2 FNYEAQ, per germline (reference sequence). CDR3 length: 15 amino acids. The V segment lost 1 base and the J segment 4 bases; nucleotides outside the gene matches: 7. CDR3: CASSLGRGQPYEQYF. CDR3 DNA sequence: TGTGCCAGCAGCTTAGGTAGGGGACAGCCGTACGAGCAGTACTTC.

The chain recombines TRBV5-4 with TRBJ2-4; D gene ambiguous. V lost 6 bases and J lost 3, with 4 bases in between. Germline values: CDR1 SGHNT, CDR2 YYREEE (reference sequence). The CDR3 consists of 11 residues. CDR3 coding DNA: TGTGCCAGCACCTACAAAAACATTCAGTACTTC. This codes for CASTYKNIQYF.

V and J are TRBV30 and TRBJ2-2, with TRBD2 identical over 9 bases. J gave up 7 bases and V 0 bases, and 9 bases lay outside the gene matches. CDR3 length equals 16 residues. Germline V CDR1 and CDR2: GTSNPN, SVGIG (reference sequence). The CDR3 region has the DNA TGTGCCTGGAGTGTTAAATTGGGACTAGCTCTCGGGGAGCTGTTTTTT. Encoded protein: CAWSVKLGLALGELFF.

CDR3 sequence: CASSRLKQPQHF. For the CDR3, the DNA is TGCGCCAGCAGTCGCCTAAAACAGCCCCAGCATTTT. J is TRBJ1-5 and V is TRBV23-1; D not certain. TRBV23-1 belongs to the ORF category, with a function that is uncertain. Between the trimmed V and J ends, which lost 4 bases and 7 bases, there was a span of 8 bases. The CDR3 is 12 amino acids.

CDR3 bases: TGTGCCAGCAGCTTAGTTCGGGACGAGCAGTACTTC. Translation: CASSLVRDEQYF. The chain couples TRBV7-2 to TRBJ2-7; D is unresolved. This CDR3 comprises 12 residues. Germline assignment: CDR1 SGHTA and CDR2 FQGNSA. V was trimmed by 1 base and J by 5 bases, leaving 6 bases between them.

CDR3 sequence reads: CASSGAGSGGQPQHF. The CDR3 DNA follows: TGTGCCAGTAGTGGAGCGGGGAGCGGGGGTCAGCCCCAGCATTTT. The genes are TRBV19 and TRBJ1-5, with D tentatively TRBD1 (5 bases). The CDR3 runs to 15 residues. Germline V CDR1 and CDR2: LNHDA, SQIVND (reference sequence). Between the trimmed V and J ends, which lost 5 bases and 6 bases, there was a span of 17 bases.

The chain recombines TRBV6-6 with TRBJ2-3; 9 bases map to TRBD2. The CDR3 spans 16 residues. V lost 2 bases and J lost 4; bases outside the gene matches: 7. From germline, CDR1 is MNHNY and CDR2 SVGAGI (reference sequence). CDR3 amino acids: CASSYGTSMAPDTQYF. Written as DNA, the CDR3 is TGTGCCAGCAGTTACGGGACTAGCATGGCCCCAGATACGCAGTATTTT.

The chain recombines TRBV11-2 with TRBJ2-2; 7 positions match TRBD2. V shed 5 bases, J shed 4 bases, and the junction held 10 bases outside the gene matches. Germline lookup yields CDR1 SGHAT and CDR2 FQNNGV. The CDR3 is 16 amino acids. The CDR3 reads CASSTRWGGGTGELFF. As DNA, the CDR3 is TGTGCCAGCAGCACTAGATGGGGGGGAGGCACCGGGGAGCTGTTTTTT.

The rearrangement joins TRBV30 to TRBJ1-5; D unresolved. Germline loops: CDR1 GTSNPN, CDR2 SVGIG (reference sequence). V lost 4 bases and J 5 bases, leaving 15 bases between the germline ends. The CDR3 extends over 14 amino acids. The CDR3 DNA follows: TGTGCCTGGACCGGACGGGGAAAAGATCAGCCCCAGCATTTT. Translated, it gives CAWTGRGKDQPQHF.

In its sample, this clone was seen a few times. This chain uses TRBV25-1 with TRBJ1-1; no definite D call. There are 12 residues in the CDR3. The germline V gene has CDR1 MGHDK and CDR2 SYGVNS. V was pared by 8 bases and J by 5 bases, with 12 bases between. Written as DNA, the CDR3 is TGTGCCAGCCGGGAAGGGAGGACTGAAGCTTTCTTT. Residues: CASREGRTEAFF.